Presented here are 18 T cell receptor beta chains from one specimen sequenced in a study of blood T cell repertoires in COVID-19. The protocol was immunoSEQ multiplex PCR, while the TCRdb copy is restricted to in-frame clones and leaves out a portion. The table records approximately 500,000 clones, approximately 90% of them present only once. The specimen was PBMCs or T cells enriched from blood (not recorded which). The receptors were sampled from a middle-aged woman who had recovered from COVID-19.

V gene TRBV28 combines with J gene TRBJ2-7; D gene uncertain. Between the trimmed V and J ends, which lost 6 bases and 0 bases, there was a span of 15 bases. The germline CDR1 and CDR2 sequences are MDHEN and SYDVKM. There are 15 residues in the CDR3. CDR3 sequence: CASRPYSSYSYEQYF. The DNA for the CDR3 is TGTGCCAGCAGGCCCTACTCGTCGTACTCCTACGAGCAGTACTTC. Complete variable domain (other parts from reference TRBV28 and TRBJ2-7): DVKVTQSSRYLVKRTGEKVFLECVQDMDHENMFWYRQDPGLGLRLIYFSYDVKMKEKGDIPEGYSVSREKKERFSLILESASTNQTSMYLCASRPYSSYSYEQYFGPGTRLTVT.

The chain has TRBV4-1 and TRBJ2-7; D is undetermined. The V end lost 2 bases, the J end lost 6 bases, and 11 bases lay between the germline ends. The CDR3 has 13 residues. Germline V lookup: CDR1 MGHRA, CDR2 YSYEKL. The CDR3 spells CASSQSPSLEQYF. The CDR3 nucleotides are TGCGCCAGCAGCCAATCTCCCAGTCTCGAGCAGTACTTC.

Concerning this clone: This CDR3 is also generated by other DNA sequences in the sample. This rearrangement joins TRBV24-1 to TRBJ1-4, with TRBD1 matching 9 bases. This CDR3 comprises 15 residues. Trimming cost V 3 bases and J 5 bases; bases outside gene matches: 3. Looked up from germline, CDR1 is KGHDR and CDR2 is SFDVKD. CDR3 residues: CATSDPGTGNEKLFF. CDR3 bases: TGTGCCACCAGTGATCCCGGGACAGGGAATGAAAAACTGTTTTTT.

This chain's CDR3 is CASSIDLGGFYNEQFF. The CDR3 bases are TGTGCCAGTAGTATAGACCTAGGGGGTTTCTACAATGAGCAGTTCTTC. This chain links TRBV19 with TRBJ2-1; D is perhaps TRBD1 (6 bases). Trimming shortened V by 0 bases and J by 3 bases, and 12 bases separated the two germline ends. In germline, CDR1 is LNHDA, CDR2 SQIVND (reference sequence). The CDR3 sequence is 16 residues long.

The CDR3 sequence: CASSARTSDTGELFF. Written as DNA, the CDR3 is TGTGCCAGCAGCGCTCGGACTAGCGACACCGGGGAGCTGTTTTTT. The genes are TRBV9 and TRBJ2-2, with 9 nucleotides matching TRBD2. The CDR3 runs to 15 residues. Looked up from germline, CDR1 is SGDLS and CDR2 is YYNGEE. The J segment lost 3 bases and the V segment lost 3 bases, leaving 3 bases of the junction unmatched.

The chain links TRBV14 to TRBJ2-1; D uncertain. Germline V CDR1 and CDR2: SGHDN, FVKESK. This CDR3 is built from 15 residues. Between the trimmed V and J ends, which lost 4 bases and 9 bases, there was a span of 19 bases. This CDR3 reads CASSLVPQARPEQFF. CDR3 nucleotide sequence: TGTGCCAGCAGCCTCGTCCCCCAAGCCAGGCCTGAGCAGTTCTTC.

The CDR3 DNA follows: TGCGCCAGCAGCCAAGAGTACGGCGGGAGGGCCGGGGAGACCCAGTACTTC. The encoded protein is CASSQEYGGRAGETQYF. The rearrangement joins TRBV4-3 to TRBJ2-5; TRBD2 aligns across 9 bases. Unmatched junction bases numbered 10, after V lost 0 bases and J lost 5 bases. The CDR3 consists of 17 residues. The V gene's germline CDR1 is LGHNA and CDR2 YSLEER.

This chain connects TRBV19 to TRBJ2-2; 8 bases match TRBD2. The germline V gene encodes CDR1 LNHDA and CDR2 SQIVND (reference sequence). The CDR3 totals 17 residues. The ends lost 3 bases at V and 2 bases at J; junction bases unmatched: 8. The CDR3 sequence: CASSIGESGGNTGELFF. CDR3 sequence (DNA): TGTGCCAGTAGTATTGGTGAAAGCGGGGGTAACACCGGGGAGCTGTTTTTT.

This clone was detected once. This sample includes further DNA sequences coding for the same CDR3. V and J are TRBV7-9 and TRBJ2-5, with D possibly TRBD1 on 6 matching bases. This CDR3 has 13 amino acids. Germline values: CDR1 SEHNR, CDR2 FQNEAQ (reference sequence). V was trimmed by 3 bases and J by 4 bases, leaving 9 bases between them. CDR3: CASSLGRGETQYF. The CDR3 DNA sequence: TGTGCCAGCAGCTTGGGCAGGGGAGAGACCCAGTACTTC.

The chain uses TRBV3-1 (or the pseudogene TRBV3-2) and TRBJ2-5; the match to TRBD2 covers 11 bases. Germline V lookup: CDR1 LGHDT, CDR2 YNNKEL (reference sequence). The V segment lost 0 bases and the J segment 5 bases; nucleotides outside the gene matches: 14. The CDR3 length is 19 residues. Here the CDR3 reads CASSQDVFGLAGVSETQYF. CDR3 DNA sequence: TGTGCCAGCAGCCAAGATGTTTTCGGACTAGCGGGTGTCAGCGAGACCCAGTACTTC.

The chain links TRBV30 to TRBJ2-7; D is possibly TRBD1 (6 bases). Per the germline V gene, CDR1 is GTSNPN and CDR2 is SVGIG (reference sequence). Trimming removed 3 bases from V and 2 bases from J, with 8 bases in between. This CDR3 comprises 12 residues. In DNA, the CDR3 is TGTGCCTGGAGGGACAGACCCTACGAGCAGTACTTC. Translating it yields CAWRDRPYEQYF.

V is TRBV6-2 or TRBV6-3 and J is TRBJ1-2, with a weak D call TRBD1 (6 bases). The V end was cut by 4 bases, the J end by 6 bases, with 15 bases between. The CDR3 extends over 14 amino acids. Germline V gene sequence: CDR1 MNHEY, CDR2 SVGEGT. The CDR3 DNA sequence: TGTGCCAGCAGTTTAGTCGACAGGAGGAATGGCTACACCTTC. Translated, it gives CASSLVDRRNGYTF.

The chain combines TRBV2 with TRBJ2-7; 9 bases fit TRBD2. Germline assignment: CDR1 SNHLY and CDR2 FYNNEI. J was trimmed by 5 bases and V by 7 bases; bases with no gene match: 12. This CDR3 is built from 15 residues. Written as DNA, the CDR3 is TGTGCCAGCATGAAGAGGCGGGAGGGCCTTAACGAGCAGTACTTC. Amino acid sequence: CASMKRREGLNEQYF. Full variable domain (outside the CDR3, taken from reference TRBV2 and TRBJ2-7): EPEVTQTPSHQVTQMGQEVILRCVPISNHLYFYWYRQILGQKVEFLVSFYNNEISEKSEIFDDQFSVERPDGSNFTLKIRSTKLEDSAMYFCASMKRREGLNEQYFGPGTRLTVT.

The V gene is TRBV18, the J gene TRBJ2-1; 10 bases are a match to TRBD2. This CDR3 has 15 amino acids. Germline V lookup: CDR1 KGHSH, CDR2 LQKENI. Trimming cost V 3 bases and J 4 bases; bases outside gene matches: 3. The CDR3 spells CASSPTSGRYNEQFF. The DNA for the CDR3 is TGTGCCAGCTCACCGACTAGCGGGCGGTACAATGAGCAGTTCTTC.

The chain couples TRBV4-2 to TRBJ2-1, with 8 bases fitting TRBD2. Per the germline V gene, CDR1 is LGHNA and CDR2 is YNFKEQ. This CDR3 comprises 15 residues. The trim removed 0 bases at V and 5 bases at J, leaving 3 bases unmatched. The DNA of the CDR3 is TGTGCCAGCAGCCAAGATTGGACTAGCAACAATGAGCAGTTCTTC. It encodes CASSQDWTSNNEQFF.

This chain connects TRBV4-3 to TRBJ2-3, with D maybe TRBD2 (5 bases). CDR3 length equals 19 residues. The germline V gene encodes CDR1 LGHNA and CDR2 YSLEER. V shed 0 bases and J shed 0 bases, with 19 bases lying between them. This chain's CDR3 is CASSQDVSWSGGSTDTQYF. The CDR3 nucleotides read TGCGCCAGCAGCCAAGACGTAAGTTGGAGCGGAGGAAGCACAGATACGCAGTATTTT.

This clone came up a few times. The chain carries TRBV19 and TRBJ1-5; D uncertain. Germline assignment: CDR1 LNHDA and CDR2 SQIVND (reference sequence). The CDR3 is made up of 15 amino acids. Trimming removed 3 bases at V and 4 bases at J, with 13 bases between. This CDR3 reads CASSIGGTQNQPQHF. DNA for the CDR3: TGTGCCAGTAGTATCGGAGGTACTCAGAATCAGCCCCAGCATTTT. The full variable domain, in which reference TRBV19 and TRBJ1-5 provide the parts outside the CDR3, is DGGITQSPKYLFRKEGQNVTLSCEQNLNHDAMYWYRQDPGQGLRLIYYSQIVNDFQKGDIAEGYSVSREKKESFPLTVTSAQKNPTAFYLCASSIGGTQNQPQHFGDGTRLSIL.

The chain carries TRBV5-1 and TRBJ1-6; tentative D call: TRBD1 (6 bases). This CDR3 contains 19 residues. Trimming pared 4 bases from V and 7 bases from J, leaving 27 bases between. The germline gives CDR1 SGHRS, CDR2 YFSETQ. DNA of the CDR3: TGCGCCAGCAGCCCCTCCTCAAGGCCCAGGACAGAAGAAAATTCACCCCTCCACTTT. This encodes CASSPSSRPRTEENSPLHF.